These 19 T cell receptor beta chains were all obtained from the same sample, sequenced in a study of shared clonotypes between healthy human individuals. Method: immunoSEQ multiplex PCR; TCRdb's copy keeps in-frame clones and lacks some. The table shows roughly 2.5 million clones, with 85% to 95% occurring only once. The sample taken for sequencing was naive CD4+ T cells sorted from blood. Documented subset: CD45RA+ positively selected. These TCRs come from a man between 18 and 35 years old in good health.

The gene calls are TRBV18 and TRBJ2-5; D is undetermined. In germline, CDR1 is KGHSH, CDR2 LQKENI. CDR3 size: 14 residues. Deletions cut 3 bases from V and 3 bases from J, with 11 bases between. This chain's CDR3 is CASSPLDLEETQYF. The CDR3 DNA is TGTGCCAGCTCACCCCTAGACCTAGAAGAGACCCAGTACTTC.

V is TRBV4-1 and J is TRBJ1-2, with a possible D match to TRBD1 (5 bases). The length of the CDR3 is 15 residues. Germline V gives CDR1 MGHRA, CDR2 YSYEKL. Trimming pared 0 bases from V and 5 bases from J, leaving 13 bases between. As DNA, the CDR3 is TGCGCCAGCAGCCAAGAGGGAGACAGACCATATGGCTACACCTTC. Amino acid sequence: CASSQEGDRPYGYTF.

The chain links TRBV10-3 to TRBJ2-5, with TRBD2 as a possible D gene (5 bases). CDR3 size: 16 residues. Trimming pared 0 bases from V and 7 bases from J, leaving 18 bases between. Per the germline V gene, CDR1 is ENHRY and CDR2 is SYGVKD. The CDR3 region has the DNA TGTGCCATCAGTGAGTCGGGTGGGCTAGCATCCGCGACCCAGTACTTC. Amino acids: CAISESGGLASATQYF.

CDR3 in DNA: TGTGCCAGCAGTGAATATCAGGACAGGGCGCCAGATACGCAGTATTTT. The encoded protein is CASSEYQDRAPDTQYF. The V and J genes are TRBV25-1 and TRBJ2-3; 8 nucleotides align to TRBD1. V lost 0 bases and J lost 4; bases outside the gene matches: 6. This CDR3 spans 16 amino acids. Germline CDR1 MGHDK, CDR2 SYGVNS. Full variable domain (remainder filled in from reference TRBV25-1 and TRBJ2-3): EADIYQTPRYLVIGTGKKITLECSQTMGHDKMYWYQQDPGMELHLIHYSYGVNSTEKGDLSSESTVSRIRTEHFPLTLESARPSHTSQYLCASSEYQDRAPDTQYFGPGTRLTVL.

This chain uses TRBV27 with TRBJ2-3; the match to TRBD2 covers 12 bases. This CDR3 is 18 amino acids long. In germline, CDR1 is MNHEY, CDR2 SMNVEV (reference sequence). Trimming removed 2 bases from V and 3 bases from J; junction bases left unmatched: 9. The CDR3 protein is CASSLRPGLAGSTDTQYF. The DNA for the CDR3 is TGTGCCAGCAGTTTAAGGCCCGGACTAGCGGGAAGTACAGATACGCAGTATTTT.

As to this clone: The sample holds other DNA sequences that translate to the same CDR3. In DNA, the CDR3 is TGTGCCAGTAGTATATTTGACCAGCCCCAGCATTTT. Translation: CASSIFDQPQHF. V and J are TRBV19 and TRBJ1-5; D ambiguous. The CDR3 spans 12 residues. The V end was cut by 2 bases, the J end by 7 bases, with 6 bases between. CDR1 is LNHDA and CDR2 is SQIVND in the germline V gene (reference sequence).

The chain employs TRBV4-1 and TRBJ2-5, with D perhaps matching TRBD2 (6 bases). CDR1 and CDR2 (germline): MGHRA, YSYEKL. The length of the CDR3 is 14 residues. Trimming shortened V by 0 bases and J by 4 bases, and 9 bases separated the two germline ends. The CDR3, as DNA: TGCGCCAGCAGCCAAGACGGAGGGACAGAGACCCAGTACTTC. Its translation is CASSQDGGTETQYF.

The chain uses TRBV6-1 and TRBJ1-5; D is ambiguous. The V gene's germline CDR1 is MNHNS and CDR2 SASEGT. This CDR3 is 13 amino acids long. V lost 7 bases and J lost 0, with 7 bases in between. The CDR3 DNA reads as TGTGCCAGCACCCTACATAGCAATCAGCCCCAGCATTTT. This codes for CASTLHSNQPQHF.

The CDR3 protein is CASSPDSYNEQFF. DNA for the CDR3: TGTGCCAGCAGCCCGGACTCCTACAATGAGCAGTTCTTC. The rearrangement uses TRBV2 and TRBJ2-1, with D unresolved. Germline values: CDR1 SNHLY, CDR2 FYNNEI. The CDR3 sequence is 13 residues long. With 6 bases removed from V and 0 bases from J, the gap between germline ends came to 6 bases.

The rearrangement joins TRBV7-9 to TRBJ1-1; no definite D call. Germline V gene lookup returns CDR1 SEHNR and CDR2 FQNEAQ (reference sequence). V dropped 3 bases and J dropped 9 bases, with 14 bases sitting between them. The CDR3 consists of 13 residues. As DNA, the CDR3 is TGTGCCAGCAGCTTCGCCCTAAATAAACAAGCTTTCTTT. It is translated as CASSFALNKQAFF.

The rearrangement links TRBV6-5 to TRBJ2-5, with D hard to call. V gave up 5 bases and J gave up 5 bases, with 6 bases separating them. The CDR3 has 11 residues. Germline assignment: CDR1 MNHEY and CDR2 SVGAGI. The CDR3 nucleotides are TGTGCCAGCAGTATGGGGGAGACCCAGTACTTC. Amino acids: CASSMGETQYF.

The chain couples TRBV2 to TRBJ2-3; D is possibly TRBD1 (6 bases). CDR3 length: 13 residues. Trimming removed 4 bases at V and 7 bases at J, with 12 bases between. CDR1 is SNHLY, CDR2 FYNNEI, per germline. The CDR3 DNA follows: TGTGCCAGCAGTGTTCTGGGGGCCCATACGCAGTATTTT. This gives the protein CASSVLGAHTQYF.

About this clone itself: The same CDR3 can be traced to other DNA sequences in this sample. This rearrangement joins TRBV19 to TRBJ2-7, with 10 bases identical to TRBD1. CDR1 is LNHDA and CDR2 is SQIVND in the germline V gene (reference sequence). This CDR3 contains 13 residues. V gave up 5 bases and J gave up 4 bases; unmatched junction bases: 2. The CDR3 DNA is TGTGCCAGTAGTCCGGACAGGGGGTACGAGCAGTACTTC. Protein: CASSPDRGYEQYF.

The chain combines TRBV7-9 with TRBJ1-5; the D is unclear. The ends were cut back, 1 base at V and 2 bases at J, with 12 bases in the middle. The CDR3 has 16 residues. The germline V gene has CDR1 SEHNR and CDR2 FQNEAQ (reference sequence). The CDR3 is CASSLVGSVGNQPQHF. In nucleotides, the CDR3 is TGTGCCAGCAGCTTAGTGGGGTCCGTCGGCAATCAGCCCCAGCATTTT.

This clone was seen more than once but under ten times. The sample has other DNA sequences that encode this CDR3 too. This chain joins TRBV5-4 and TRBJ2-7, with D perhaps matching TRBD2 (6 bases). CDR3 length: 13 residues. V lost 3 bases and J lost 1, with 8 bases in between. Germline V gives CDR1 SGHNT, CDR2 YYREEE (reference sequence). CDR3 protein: CASSSGTSYEQYF. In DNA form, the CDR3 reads TGTGCCAGCAGCTCCGGGACTTCCTACGAGCAGTACTTC.

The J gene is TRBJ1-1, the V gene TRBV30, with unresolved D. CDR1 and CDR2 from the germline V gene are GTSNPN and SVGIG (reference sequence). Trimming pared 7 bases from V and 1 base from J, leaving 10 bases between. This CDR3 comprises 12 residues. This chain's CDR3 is CASSTTNTEAFF. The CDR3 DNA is TGTGCCTCATCGACAACGAACACTGAAGCTTTCTTT.

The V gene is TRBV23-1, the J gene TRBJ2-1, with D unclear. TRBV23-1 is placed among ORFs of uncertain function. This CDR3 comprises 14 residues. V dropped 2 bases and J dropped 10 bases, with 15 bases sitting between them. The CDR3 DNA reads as TGCGCCAGCAGTCAACATTGGGCCATCGGGGAGCAGTTCTTC. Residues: CASSQHWAIGEQFF.

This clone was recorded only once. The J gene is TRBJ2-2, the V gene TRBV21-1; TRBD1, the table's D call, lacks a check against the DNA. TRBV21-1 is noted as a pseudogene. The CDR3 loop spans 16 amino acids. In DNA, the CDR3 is TGTGCCAGCAGCACCCGGGACAGGGCGGGCACCGGGGAGCTGTTTTTT. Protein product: CASSTRDRAGTGELFF.

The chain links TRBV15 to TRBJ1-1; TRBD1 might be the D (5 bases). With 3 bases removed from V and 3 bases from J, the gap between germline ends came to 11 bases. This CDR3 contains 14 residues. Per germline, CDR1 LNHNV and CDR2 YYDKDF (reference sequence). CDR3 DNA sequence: TGTGCCACCAGCAGGGGGCAGCGGGACACTGAAGCTTTCTTT. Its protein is CATSRGQRDTEAFF.